Included here is one TCR beta chain sequence, with context. The data derive from a study of blood T cell repertoires in COVID-19. Study overall: T cells, B-cell-depleted T cells, or PBMCs supplied cDNA or gDNA.

The CDR3 is 15 residues long. The germline V gene has CDR1 SGHNT and CDR2 YENEEA. Trimming removed 1 base at V and 1 base at J, with 10 bases between. The authors' processing: How many nucleated cells were present was estimated from reference gene primer amplification. Profiling relied on immunoSEQ multiplex PCR, and the TCRdb table lists in-frame clones only, not all of them. V, J and clone size were drawn from that table, and D and trimming were deduced from the DNA. Of about 170,000 clones listed, approximately 88% are singletons. This receptor was taken from a woman aged 55-70 years with acute or convalescent COVID-19. V and J are TRBV11-3 and TRBJ2-5; D gene ambiguous. Sequencing was done on a sample of peripheral blood. The CDR3 loop is CASSLGADTQETQYF. CDR3 DNA: TGTGCCAGCAGCTTAGGGGCCGACACCCAAGAGACCCAGTACTTC.